This TCR beta chain originates from a study of CD8 T cells in ankylosing spondylitis. Whole-study results and caveats: Relatively scarce in peripheral blood, disease-linked clones were CD8+. From matched ankylosing spondylitis synovial fluid, disease-linked clones were reportedly recovered at significantly enriched levels. Characteristic, it appeared, of ankylosing spondylitis blood was a TCR beta motif of several highly homologous variants.

Molecular-barcoded quantitative 5'-RACE produced these TCR beta libraries. TCRdb itself ran the 5' RACE reads through MiXCR, one entry per CDR3 protein. The sample comprises approximately 200,000 distinct CDR3 sequences, approximately 12% of which are singletons, and approximately 10% rests with the top ten. There are many counts of this clonotype. Its antigen is undetermined. The source of this sequence is a female donor with ankylosing spondylitis or in good health (not recorded which). The sequenced sample consisted of blood, either unsorted or a sorted T cell fraction (not recorded which).

In DNA form, the CDR3 reads TGCAGCGTTGTGATCAACACTGAAGCTTTCTTT. Translation: CSVVINTEAFF. The chain couples TRBV29-1 to TRBJ1-1; D gene ambiguous. Germline-derived CDR1 and CDR2 are SQVTM and ANQGSEA. Trimming removed 4 bases from V and 2 bases from J, with 5 bases in between. The CDR3 sequence is 11 residues long.